This TCR beta chain came from a study of cytomegalovirus exposure and HLA in healthy donors. V lost 1 base and J 5 bases, leaving 11 bases between the germline ends. This CDR3 contains 14 residues. CDR1 and CDR2 from the germline V gene are SGHVS and FQNEAQ. The PCR was carried out with 60 Vbeta primers and 13 Jbeta primers. Assay used: immunoSEQ multiplex PCR; TCRdb lists only in-frame clones, some missing. The repertoire consists of more than 100,000 clones, with 72% occurring once and the leading ten covering around 4.2%. This clone was observed a single time. Source material: PBMCs. This clonotype was obtained from a man over 45 in good health and CMV-seropositive. The V call is TRBV7-8, the J call TRBJ1-1; D is unclear. This CDR3 reads CASSLVLGRTEAFF. The DNA of the CDR3 is TGTGCCAGCAGCTTAGTACTGGGGAGGACTGAAGCTTTCTTT.